One sample yielded the 20 T cell receptor beta chains listed below, sequenced in a study of cytomegalovirus exposure and HLA in healthy donors. PCR primers comprised 60 Vbeta and 13 Jbeta primers. Profiled with immunoSEQ multiplex PCR; TCRdb holds only in-frame clones, not every one. This sample carries 150,000 to 180,000 clones, approximately 77% of them seen once, and the ten largest clones take over 1.1%. Material: PBMCs. These receptors all come from a man between 18 and 35 years old in good health and CMV-seronegative.

The genes are TRBV7-2 and TRBJ1-2, with no clear D. CDR1 is SGHTA, CDR2 FQGNSA, per germline. This CDR3 comprises 15 residues. The germline V and J ends were trimmed by 0 bases and 6 bases, with 14 bases remaining between them. This CDR3 reads CASSLAIAPVDGYTF. CDR3 sequence (DNA): TGTGCCAGCAGCTTAGCGATAGCCCCGGTGGATGGCTACACCTTC.

This clone showed up just once. This CDR3 is CASSPGLITDTQYF. CDR3 coding DNA: TGTGCCAGCAGCCCCGGACTGATCACAGATACGCAGTATTTT. This chain uses TRBV7-2 with TRBJ2-3; weak D call: TRBD2 (5 bases). This CDR3 is 14 amino acids long. Germline V gene lookup returns CDR1 SGHTA and CDR2 FQGNSA. V was trimmed by 5 bases and J by 2 bases, leaving 11 bases between them. Variable domain in full (rest from reference TRBV7-2 and TRBJ2-3): GAGVSQSPSNKVTEKGKDVELRCDPISGHTALYWYRQSLGQGLEFLIYFQGNSAPDKSGLPSDRFSAERTGGSVSTLTIQRTQQEDSAVYLCASSPGLITDTQYFGPGTRLTVL.

The chain links TRBV18 to TRBJ2-1; D might be TRBD2 (6 bases). The germline CDR1 and CDR2 sequences are KGHSH and LQKENI. The CDR3 has 16 residues. The V end was cut by 3 bases, the J end by 1 base, with 13 bases between. Written as DNA, the CDR3 is TGTGCCAGCTCACCTTTCGGGACTCCTTCCTACAATGAGCAGTTCTTC. It codes for CASSPFGTPSYNEQFF. Variable domain in full (rest from reference TRBV18 and TRBJ2-1): NAGVMQNPRHLVRRRGQEARLRCSPMKGHSHVYWYRQLPEEGLKFMVYLQKENIIDESGMPKERFSAEFPKEGPSILRIQQVVRGDSAAYFCASSPFGTPSYNEQFFGPGTRLTVL.

The table lists this clone with a count of one. The chain carries TRBV5-1 and TRBJ2-5; maybe TRBD2 (5 bases). Germline CDR1 and CDR2: SGHRS and YFSETQ. This CDR3 has 13 residues. The germline V and J ends were trimmed by 4 bases and 2 bases, with 9 bases remaining between them. The CDR3 sequence is CASSTRGQETQYF. CDR3 DNA: TGCGCCAGCAGCACCCGGGGTCAAGAGACCCAGTACTTC.

This clone has a handful of counts. The chain is built from TRBV4-3 and TRBJ2-7; D may be TRBD1 (6 bases). From germline, CDR1 is LGHNA and CDR2 YSLEER. V lost 0 bases, J lost 3 bases, and 12 bases lay in between. This CDR3 is 15 amino acids long. The CDR3 nucleotides read TGCGCCAGCAGCCAAGACCGACAGGACGACTACGAGCAGTACTTC. Its protein product is CASSQDRQDDYEQYF.

In its sample, this clone was seen a few times. The chain combines TRBV6-1 with TRBJ1-4; D perhaps matches TRBD1 (6 bases). Germline values: CDR1 MNHNS, CDR2 SASEGT. This CDR3 region has 17 residues. The V end was cut by 1 base, the J end by 4 bases, with 16 bases between. CDR3 residues: CASSEVGGQKVNEKLFF. Here the CDR3 DNA reads TGTGCCAGCAGTGAAGTTGGGGGCCAAAAGGTTAATGAAAAACTGTTTTTT.

The chain is built from TRBV27 and TRBJ2-7; 7 positions agree with TRBD1. With 0 bases clipped from V and 2 bases from J, the junction kept 4 bases outside the gene matches. Germline lookup yields CDR1 MNHEY and CDR2 SMNVEV (reference sequence). The CDR3 extends over 15 amino acids. CDR3 loop: CASSLSGQSPYEQYF. As DNA, the CDR3 is TGTGCCAGCAGTTTATCGGGACAGTCCCCCTACGAGCAGTACTTC.

This clone was observed a few times. The chain carries TRBV30 and TRBJ2-1; maybe TRBD2 (6 bases). Trimming stripped 1 base from V and 10 bases from J, with 11 bases between. Germline-derived CDR1 and CDR2 are GTSNPN and SVGIG (reference sequence). The CDR3 covers 12 residues. This chain's CDR3 is CAWSGSGREQFF. CDR3 sequence (DNA): TGTGCCTGGAGTGGGTCGGGGAGGGAGCAGTTCTTC.

The chain combines TRBV25-1 with TRBJ2-1; 13 nucleotides agree with TRBD2. Germline V gene lookup returns CDR1 MGHDK and CDR2 SYGVNS. V trimming: 8 bases; J trimming: 8 bases; junction bases outside the gene matches: 15. The CDR3 is 17 amino acids. The DNA of the CDR3 is TGTGCCAGCGGCTTTTCGGGACTAGCGGGGAGACGGCATGAGCAGTTCTTC. As protein: CASGFSGLAGRRHEQFF.

CDR3 DNA: TGTGCCAGCGAATGGGCTAGCGGTAGCTCCTACGAGCAGTACTTC. Protein product: CASEWASGSSYEQYF. This chain joins TRBV6-5 and TRBJ2-7, with 7 bases that match TRBD2. The germline gives CDR1 MNHEY, CDR2 SVGAGI. V trimming: 8 bases; J trimming: 0 bases; junction bases outside the gene matches: 10. CDR3 length: 15 residues.

The V gene is TRBV6-1, the J gene TRBJ2-5, with a tentative D call TRBD2 (7 bases). The V end lost 6 bases, the J end lost 11 bases, and 25 bases lay between the germline ends. The germline gives CDR1 MNHNS, CDR2 SASEGT. This CDR3 is built from 15 residues. The CDR3 nucleotides are TGTGCCAGCAGCGCCCCCATGGGGGGGCAAGGGGAGCAGTACTTC. This translates into CASSAPMGGQGEQYF.

The chain couples TRBV6-5 to TRBJ2-2, with D possibly matching TRBD2 (6 bases). CDR1 is MNHEY and CDR2 is SVGAGI in the germline V gene. This CDR3 is 15 amino acids long. V was shortened by 8 bases and J by 0 bases, with 13 bases between the two germline ends. The CDR3 region has the DNA TGTGCCAGCCAACAACCGGGGGCGAACACCGGGGAGCTGTTTTTT. Protein: CASQQPGANTGELFF.

This chain uses TRBV27 with TRBJ2-1, with 9 nucleotides matching TRBD1. CDR1 MNHEY and CDR2 SMNVEV come from the germline V gene (reference sequence). Germline trimming cut 0 bases from V and 7 bases from J; bases unmatched to any gene: 7. The CDR3 has 16 amino acids. The CDR3 loop is CASSLSPGTGKNEQFF. DNA for the CDR3: TGTGCCAGCAGTTTATCCCCCGGGACAGGGAAAAATGAGCAGTTCTTC.

The chain employs TRBV19 and TRBJ2-1; 7 bases line up with TRBD2. This CDR3 region has 15 residues. V lost 6 bases and J lost 7; bases outside the gene matches: 12. The germline V gene has CDR1 LNHDA and CDR2 SQIVND (reference sequence). In DNA, the CDR3 is TGTGCCAGTAGAAGGGAGGGAGCGGGAAGGAATGAGCAGTTCTTC. This translates into CASRREGAGRNEQFF.

This clone was recorded only once. The V and J genes are TRBV9 and TRBJ2-3, with 7 bases matching TRBD2. In germline, CDR1 is SGDLS, CDR2 YYNGEE. There are 15 residues in the CDR3. V lost 2 bases to trimming and J lost 5 bases; unmatched junction nucleotides: 8. CDR3 region: CASSVDDWGGDTQYF. Here the CDR3 DNA reads TGTGCCAGCAGCGTCGACGACTGGGGGGGAGATACGCAGTATTTT.

The V and J genes are TRBV7-2 and TRBJ2-3; 7 bases map to TRBD2. V gave up 4 bases and J gave up 2 bases; unmatched junction bases: 15. The length of the CDR3 is 18 residues. CDR1 is SGHTA, CDR2 FQGNSA, per germline. DNA of the CDR3: TGTGCCAGCAGCTCCGACCGGGTGGCGGGAGCTCACACAGATACGCAGTATTTT. Translation: CASSSDRVAGAHTDTQYF.

This chain joins TRBV29-1 and TRBJ2-6; 8 bases map to TRBD1. This CDR3 has 15 residues. CDR1 and CDR2 (germline): SQVTM, ANQGSEA. V lost 7 bases and J lost 0; bases outside the gene matches: 5. The DNA for the CDR3 is TGCAGCGCTGGGACAGGCGACTCTGGGGCCAACGTCCTGACTTTC. Residues: CSAGTGDSGANVLTF.

The chain couples TRBV10-1 to TRBJ2-7; D is possibly TRBD2 (5 bases). Germline V gene lookup returns CDR1 WNHNN and CDR2 SYGVQD (reference sequence). The CDR3 sequence is 13 residues long. Trimming cost V 2 bases and J 3 bases, with 8 bases left between them. The CDR3 DNA reads TGCGCCAGCAGTGAGGACTATTACTACGAGCAGTACTTC. Residues: CASSEDYYYEQYF.

The rearrangement links TRBV9 to TRBJ2-2; 8 positions match TRBD2. CDR3 size: 17 residues. The germline CDR1 and CDR2 sequences are SGDLS and YYNGEE. The V segment lost 5 bases and the J segment 2 bases; nucleotides outside the gene matches: 11. The CDR3 region is CASSPGRGGGNTGELFF. CDR3 DNA sequence: TGTGCCAGCAGTCCCGGGAGGGGCGGTGGAAACACCGGGGAGCTGTTTTTT.

In its sample, this clone was seen once. The chain joins TRBV6-5 to TRBJ2-7, with TRBD1 as a possible D gene (6 bases). Trimming pared 0 bases from V and 3 bases from J, leaving 15 bases between. Germline CDR1 MNHEY, CDR2 SVGAGI. The CDR3 extends over 16 amino acids. The CDR3: CASSYSRTGSGYEQYF. CDR3 nucleotides: TGTGCCAGCAGTTACTCGAGAACAGGGTCGGGCTACGAGCAGTACTTC.